These 4 T cell receptor beta chains were sequenced from one sample in a study of cytomegalovirus exposure and HLA in healthy donors. The PCR had 60 Vbeta and 13 Jbeta primers. Using immunoSEQ multiplex PCR, the repertoire was profiled, and TCRdb retains in-frame clones only, with some absent. The table records about 120,000 clones, about 76% of them present only once. The sequencing input was PBMCs. These receptors came from a man between 60 and 75 years old in good health and CMV-seropositive.

The rearrangement uses TRBV5-6 and TRBJ2-7; the D is unclear. V was trimmed by 0 bases and J by 2 bases, leaving 3 bases between them. The CDR3 totals 12 residues. Germline-derived CDR1 and CDR2 are SGHDT and YYEEEE. The CDR3 loop reads CASSLGTYEQYF. The CDR3 DNA is TGTGCCAGCAGCTTGGGTACCTACGAGCAGTACTTC.

The CDR3 DNA reads as TGCGCCAGCAGCCAAGAGGACTGGACAGGGTTGGCTTTCTTT. This gives the protein CASSQEDWTGLAFF. The genes are TRBV4-1 and TRBJ1-1; 8 bases are a match to TRBD1. Germline trimming cut 0 bases from V and 11 bases from J; bases unmatched to any gene: 8. CDR3 size: 14 residues. In germline, CDR1 is MGHRA, CDR2 YSYEKL.

The rearrangement links TRBV6-5 to TRBJ2-5, with D maybe TRBD2 (6 bases). TRBJ2-7 matches the DNA end more closely, so the J call is doubtful. The germline V gene has CDR1 MNHEY and CDR2 SVGAGI. This CDR3 is built from 13 residues. The CDR3 reads CASKEGGPYEQYF. The DNA for the CDR3 is TGTGCCAGCAAGGAGGGTGGTCCCTACGAGCAGTACTTC.

The chain uses TRBV30 and TRBJ2-2; TRBD1 is a possible D gene (7 bases). Germline V gene sequence: CDR1 GTSNPN, CDR2 SVGIG (reference sequence). The CDR3 sequence is 16 residues long. Trimming took off 2 bases at V and 3 bases at J, with 16 bases between the two ends. Here the CDR3 reads CAWSPNRGGDTGELFF. The CDR3 nucleotides read TGTGCCTGGAGTCCTAACAGGGGAGGCGACACCGGGGAGCTGTTTTTT.